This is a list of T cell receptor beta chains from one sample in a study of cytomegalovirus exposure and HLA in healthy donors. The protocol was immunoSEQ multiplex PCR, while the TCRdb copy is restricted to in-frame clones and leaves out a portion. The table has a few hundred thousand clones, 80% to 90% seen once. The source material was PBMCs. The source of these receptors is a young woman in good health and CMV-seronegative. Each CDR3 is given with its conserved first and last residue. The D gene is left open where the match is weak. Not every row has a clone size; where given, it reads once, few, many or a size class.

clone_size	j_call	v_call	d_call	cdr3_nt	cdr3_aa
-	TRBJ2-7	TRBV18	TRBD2	TGTGCCAGCTCAAGCGGGGTTAGCTACGAGCAGTACTTC	CASSSGVSYEQYF
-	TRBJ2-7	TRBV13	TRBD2	TGTGCCAGCAGCTTATTTCGCGGCGGGAGACCTTACGAGCAGTACTTC	CASSLFRGGRPYEQYF
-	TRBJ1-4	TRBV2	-	TGTGCCAGCAGTGTCGCTAATGAAAAACTGTTTTTT	CASSVANEKLFF
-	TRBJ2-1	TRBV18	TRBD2	TGTGCCAGCTCACCAACCGGGGCGGGAGCTACTTACAATGAGCAGTTCTTC	CASSPTGAGATYNEQFF
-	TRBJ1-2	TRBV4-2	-	TGTGCCAGCAGCCAAGATACAGGTTCCTATGGCTACACCTTC	CASSQDTGSYGYTF
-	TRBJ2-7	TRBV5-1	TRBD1	TGCGCCAGCAGACCTGGGACAGTCTCCTACGAGCAGTACTTC	CASRPGTVSYEQYF
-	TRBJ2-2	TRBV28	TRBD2	TGTGCCAGCAGTCGCGGGAGAAACACCGGGGAGCTGTTTTTT	CASSRGRNTGELFF
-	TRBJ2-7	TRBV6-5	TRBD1	TGTGCCAGCAGTTACTATGGGACAGGGGGCTACGAGCAGTACTTC	CASSYYGTGGYEQYF
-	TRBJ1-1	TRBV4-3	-	TGCGCCAGCAGCCAAGAGGCCATGCAGGCCCGGCTCTGGGCGAACACTGAAGCTTTCTTT	CASSQEAMQARLWANTEAFF
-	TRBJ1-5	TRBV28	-	TGTGCCAGCAGTTTATTTGAGAGAATCGATCAGCCCCAGCATTTT	CASSLFERIDQPQHF
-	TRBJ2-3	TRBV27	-	TGTGCCAGCAGTTTAGGGTGGTCTAGACCGACTAGCACAGATACGCAGTATTTT	CASSLGWSRPTSTDTQYF
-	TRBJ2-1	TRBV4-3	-	TGCGCCAGCAGCCAAACTTTTGGAGGGAATGAGCAGTTCTTC	CASSQTFGGNEQFF
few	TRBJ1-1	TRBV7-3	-	TGTGCCAGCAGTCAAACACACAGGGACACTGAAGCTTTCTTT	CASSQTHRDTEAFF
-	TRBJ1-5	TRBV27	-	TGTGCCAGCAGTTTATTTCTCGATCAGCCCCAGCATTTT	CASSLFLDQPQHF
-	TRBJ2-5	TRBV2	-	TGTGCCAGCGGGTCAGGGACGGGAGTGGGGACCCAGTACTTC	CASGSGTGVGTQYF
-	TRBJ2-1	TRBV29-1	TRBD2	TGCAGCGCGGGACTAGCGGGAGAGTACAATGAGCAGTTCTTC	CSAGLAGEYNEQFF
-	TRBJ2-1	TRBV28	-	TGTGCCAGCAGTTTGGCGACAGCCTCCTACAATGAGCAGTTCTTC	CASSLATASYNEQFF
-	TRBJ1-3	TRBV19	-	TGTGCCAGTCGGTCGGGGGGAGCTGGAAACACCATATATTTT	CASRSGGAGNTIYF
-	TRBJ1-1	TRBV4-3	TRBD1	TGCGCCAGCAGCCGAGATACAGGGGCTGAAGCTTTCTTT	CASSRDTGAEAFF
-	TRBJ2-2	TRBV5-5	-	TGTGCCAGCAGCTTCTACCCCGGGAGCACGAACACCGGGGAGCTGTTTTTT	CASSFYPGSTNTGELFF
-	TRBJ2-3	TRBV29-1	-	TGCAGCGTTGAACTCTCGGGTTCGGAACTAGTGCCAGATACGCAGTATTTT	CSVELSGSELVPDTQYF
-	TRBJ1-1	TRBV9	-	TGTGCCAGCAGCGTAGGGCCAGATCTCACTGAAGCTTTCTTT	CASSVGPDLTEAFF
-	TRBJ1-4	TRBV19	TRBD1	TGTGCCAGTACCACAGGGGTTGGTGGCGAAAAACTGTTTTTT	CASTTGVGGEKLFF
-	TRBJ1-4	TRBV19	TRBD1	TGTGCCAGTAGTATATGGACAGGGCTCGGGGAAAAACTGTTTTTT	CASSIWTGLGEKLFF
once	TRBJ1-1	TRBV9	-	TGTGCCAGCAGCCCGCCCGGGGGGTTTGAAGCTTTCTTT	CASSPPGGFEAFF
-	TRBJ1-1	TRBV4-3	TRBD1	TGCGCCAGCAGCCGCAGGGGACAGGGGGATACTGAAGCTTTCTTT	CASSRRGQGDTEAFF
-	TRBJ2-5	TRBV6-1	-	TGTGCCAGCAGAGTACAGGGTGGGGAGACCCAGTACTTC	CASRVQGGETQYF
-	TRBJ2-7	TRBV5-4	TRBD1	TGTGCCAGCAGCCGGGGACAGGACCCATACGAGCAGTACTTC	CASSRGQDPYEQYF
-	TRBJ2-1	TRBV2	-	TGTGCCGCCCGGTCGGAGGCCAATGAGCAGTTCTTC	CAARSEANEQFF
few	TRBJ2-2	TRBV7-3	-	TGTGCCAGCAGCCCGAGGGCGATCGGAGGCCCCACCGGGGAGCTGTTTTTT	CASSPRAIGGPTGELFF
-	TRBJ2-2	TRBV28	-	TGTGCCAGCATTCGTTTGCGAGCCACCGGGGAGCTGTTTTTT	CASIRLRATGELFF
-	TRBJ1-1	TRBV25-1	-	TGTGCCAGCAGTGAATATGGGAGGGTTGGGACTGAAGCTTTCTTT	CASSEYGRVGTEAFF
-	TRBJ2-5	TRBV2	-	TGTGCCAGCAGACCAACGAACGGAGAGACCCAGTACTTC	CASRPTNGETQYF
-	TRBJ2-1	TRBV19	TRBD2	TGTGCCAGTAGCAGCGCCCTTTTAGCGGGAGGGCCCCGCAATGAGCAGTTCTTC	CASSSALLAGGPRNEQFF
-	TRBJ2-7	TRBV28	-	TGTGCCAGCACCCAGTACGAAAAGCAGTACTTC	CASTQYEKQYF
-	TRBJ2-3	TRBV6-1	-	TGTGCCAGCAGTGAAGTCCCAAGCACAGATACGCAGTATTTT	CASSEVPSTDTQYF
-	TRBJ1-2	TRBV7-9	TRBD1	TGTGCCAGCGGAGCAGGGGGTTTGGGTTATGGCTACACCTTC	CASGAGGLGYGYTF
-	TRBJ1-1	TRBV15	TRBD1	TGTGCCACCAGCAGAGATCTCGACAGGGCCGGCACTGAAGCTTTCTTT	CATSRDLDRAGTEAFF
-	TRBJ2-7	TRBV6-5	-	TGTGCCAGCAGTTACTCGGGAAGGGGTCAAGGCTACGAGCAGTACTTC	CASSYSGRGQGYEQYF
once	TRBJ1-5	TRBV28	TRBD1	TGTGCCAGCAGCCCCGGACAGGGTGCTTATCAGCCCCAGCATTTT	CASSPGQGAYQPQHF
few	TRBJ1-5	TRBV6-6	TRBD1	TGTGCCAGCAGTTCCCCGACAGGGGGCAATCAGCCCCAGCATTTT	CASSSPTGGNQPQHF
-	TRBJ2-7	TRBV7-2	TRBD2	TGTGCCAGCAGCGTAAGCGGGACTCCTTCGGCCGAGCAGTACTTC	CASSVSGTPSAEQYF
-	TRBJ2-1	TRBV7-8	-	TGTGCCAGCAGCAACTTTCGGGGCAATGAGCAGTTCTTC	CASSNFRGNEQFF
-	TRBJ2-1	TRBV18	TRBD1	TGTGCCAGCTCACCACCGGGACAGACCTACAATGAGCAGTTCTTC	CASSPPGQTYNEQFF
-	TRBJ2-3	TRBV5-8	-	TGTGCCAGCAGTAGGGGACAATTCACAGATACGCAGTATTTT	CASSRGQFTDTQYF
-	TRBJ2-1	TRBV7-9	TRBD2	TGTGCCAGCAGCCCCAAAGATGGGCGGGAGAAAAACAATGAGCAGTTCTTC	CASSPKDGREKNNEQFF
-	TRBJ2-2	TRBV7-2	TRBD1	TGTGCCAGCAGCTTAGCGACGACAGGGGACACCGGGGAGCTGTTTTTT	CASSLATTGDTGELFF
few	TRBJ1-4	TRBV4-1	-	TGCGCCAGCACTCCACAGGCAACTAATGAAAAACTGTTTTTT	CASTPQATNEKLFF
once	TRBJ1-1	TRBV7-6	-	TGTGCCAGCAGCCCTCAGAACTTAGCGGACACTGAAGCTTTCTTT	CASSPQNLADTEAFF
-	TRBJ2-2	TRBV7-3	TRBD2	TGTGCCAGCAGCTCCGGACTAGCGTCGAACACCGGGGAGCTGTTTTTT	CASSSGLASNTGELFF
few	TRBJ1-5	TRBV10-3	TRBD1	TGTGCCATCAGGGGGGACAGGGAGGCTCAGCCCCAGCATTTT	CAIRGDREAQPQHF
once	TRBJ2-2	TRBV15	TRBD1	TGTGCCACCACCCCGACCGGGACAGAGAACACCGGGGAGCTGTTTTTT	CATTPTGTENTGELFF
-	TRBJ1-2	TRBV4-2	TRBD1	TGTGCCAGCAGCCAAACGACAGGGGGCGACTATGGCTACACCTTC	CASSQTTGGDYGYTF
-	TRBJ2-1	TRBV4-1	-	TGCGCCAGCAGCCAAGCAGGCAATGAGCAGTTCTTC	CASSQAGNEQFF